This is a list of T cell receptor beta chains from one sample in a study of T-cell reconstitution after alpha-beta-depleted transplantation in children. One entry per CDR3 protein results from TCRdb running MiXCR on the PCR reads. The repertoire consists of around 490,000 distinct CDR3 sequences, with about an eighth occurring once and the leading ten covering about 15%. The source was PBMCs, mostly from graft donor cells, collected 180 days after TCRalphabeta/CD19-depleted stem cell transplant. These receptors were taken from a female patient aged 2 to 10 who had a stem cell transplant for aplastic anemia, so the T cells may come from the graft donor. Each CDR3 is given with its conserved first and last residue. The order of the fields is clone size, J gene, D gene, CDR3 length, V gene, CDR3 DNA, CDR3 protein. The D gene is left open where the match is weak. Size values are once, few and many counts, or a class for expanded clones, and some rows have none.

clone_size: .
j_call: TRBJ2-1
d_call: .
cdr3_length: 15
v_call: TRBV10-3
cdr3_nt: TGTGCCATCAGCGTAGGGGTGGGTGCCTACAATGAGCAGTTCTTC
cdr3_aa: CAISVGVGAYNEQFF

clone_size: many
j_call: TRBJ2-1
d_call: TRBD2
cdr3_length: 14
v_call: TRBV29-1
cdr3_nt: TGCAGCACTACCGGGACTAGCGCGTACAATGAGCAGTTCTTC
cdr3_aa: CSTTGTSAYNEQFF

clone_size: .
j_call: TRBJ2-5
d_call: TRBD1
cdr3_length: 15
v_call: TRBV15
cdr3_nt: TGTGCCACCAGCAGGGGACAGGGCGGCCAAGAGACCCAGTACTTC
cdr3_aa: CATSRGQGGQETQYF

clone_size: .
j_call: TRBJ2-1
d_call: .
cdr3_length: 16
v_call: TRBV12-3/TRBV12-4
cdr3_nt: TGTGCCAGCAGTTTAGCGTCCAGGGCAAGGAACAATGAGCAGTTCTTC
cdr3_aa: CASSLASRARNNEQFF

clone_size: few
j_call: TRBJ2-1
d_call: TRBD2
cdr3_length: 14
v_call: TRBV7-2
cdr3_nt: TGTGCCAGCAGCCCTAGCGGGAGGGCCTCTGAGCAGTTCTTC
cdr3_aa: CASSPSGRASEQFF

clone_size: .
j_call: TRBJ1-1
d_call: .
cdr3_length: 14
v_call: TRBV4-3
cdr3_nt: TGCGCCAGCAGCCAAGTCGGGGGCGGCACTGAAGCTTTCTTT
cdr3_aa: CASSQVGGGTEAFF

clone_size: .
j_call: TRBJ2-5
d_call: .
cdr3_length: 14
v_call: TRBV19
cdr3_nt: TGTGCCAGTAGTGAAACAGACTCTCAAGAGACCCAGTACTTC
cdr3_aa: CASSETDSQETQYF

clone_size: few
j_call: TRBJ1-2
d_call: TRBD1
cdr3_length: 16
v_call: TRBV12-3/TRBV12-4
cdr3_nt: TGTGCCAGCAGCCCCTGGGACAGGGGCGCTAACTATGGCTACACCTTC
cdr3_aa: CASSPWDRGANYGYTF

clone_size: few
j_call: TRBJ2-7
d_call: TRBD2
cdr3_length: 14
v_call: TRBV5-1
cdr3_nt: TGCGCCAGCAGCTTCAGGACTAGCGGGTACGAGCAGTACTTC
cdr3_aa: CASSFRTSGYEQYF

clone_size: few
j_call: TRBJ1-5
d_call: .
cdr3_length: 14
v_call: TRBV6-2/TRBV6-3
cdr3_nt: TGTGCCAGCAGTCTCCGGGCCCACTATCAGCCCCAGCATTTT
cdr3_aa: CASSLRAHYQPQHF